This is a list of T cell receptor beta chains from one sample in a study of T-cell reconstitution after alpha-beta-depleted transplantation in children. Each CDR3 protein is one row after TCRdb ran MiXCR on the PCR reads. The sample lists 700,000 or so distinct CDR3 sequences, around 13% occurring once. The sample here was PBMCs, taken before TCRalphabeta/CD19-depleted stem cell transplant. The receptors shown here come from a girl aged 2-10 years with congenital amegakaryocytic thrombocytopenia, due to receive a stem cell transplant. Both conserved end residues are part of each CDR3. The order of the fields is CDR3 protein, CDR3 DNA, clone size, V gene, J gene, D gene, CDR3 length. The D gene is left open where the match is weak. Rows give clone size only sometimes, using once, few, many, or a class for an expanded clone.

CDR3: CASSNYMPGQGYNEQFF; DNA: TGTGCCAGTAGCAACTACATGCCGGGACAGGGTTACAATGAGCAGTTCTTC; size: many; V: TRBV19; J: TRBJ2-1; D: TRBD1; length: 17
CDR3: CSLGTSGVTDTQYF; DNA: TGCAGCCTCGGGACTAGCGGCGTCACAGATACGCAGTATTTT; size: many; V: TRBV29-1; J: TRBJ2-3; D: TRBD2; length: 14
CDR3: CASRENRDRAYNEQFF; DNA: TGTGCCAGCAGAGAGAACCGGGACAGGGCCTACAATGAGCAGTTCTTC; size: .; V: TRBV5-4; J: TRBJ2-1; D: TRBD1; length: 16
CDR3: CSAYPGHEFGSPLHF; DNA: TGCAGTGCTTACCCGGGACACGAATTCGGTTCACCCCTCCACTTT; size: many; V: TRBV20-1; J: TRBJ1-6; D: .; length: 15
CDR3: CASSSDGRSSYEQYF; DNA: TGTGCCAGCTCATCGGACGGTAGGAGCTCCTACGAGCAGTACTTC; size: many; V: TRBV18; J: TRBJ2-7; D: .; length: 15
CDR3: CASSSRRPGTKVYEQYF; DNA: TGTGCCAGCAGCTCTCGTCGGCCGGGGACAAAAGTCTACGAGCAGTACTTC; size: .; V: TRBV7-9; J: TRBJ2-7; D: .; length: 17
CDR3: CASSLGGWTTEAFF; DNA: TGTGCCAGCAGCTTGGGGGGATGGACCACTGAAGCTTTCTTT; size: .; V: TRBV5-6; J: TRBJ1-1; D: .; length: 14
CDR3: CSARGYGPNQPQHF; DNA: TGCAGCGCCCGGGGGTACGGACCCAATCAGCCCCAGCATTTT; size: many; V: TRBV29-1; J: TRBJ1-5; D: .; length: 14
CDR3: CTNSGTLGNQPQHF; DNA: TGCACCAACTCTGGGACACTGGGCAACCAGCCCCAGCATTTT; size: many; V: TRBV29-1; J: TRBJ1-5; D: .; length: 14
CDR3: CASSVPTGGRNEQYF; DNA: TGTGCCAGCAGCGTACCGACAGGGGGGCGGAACGAGCAGTACTTC; size: few; V: TRBV3-1; J: TRBJ2-7; D: TRBD1; length: 15
CDR3: CSARGQGNEMLFF; DNA: TGCAGTGCTAGGGGACAGGGTAATGAAATGCTGTTTTTT; size: .; V: TRBV20-1; J: TRBJ1-4; D: TRBD1; length: 13
CDR3: CSVYGTGHSGANVLTF; DNA: TGCAGCGTTTATGGGACAGGGCATTCTGGGGCCAACGTCCTGACTTTC; size: few; V: TRBV29-1; J: TRBJ2-6; D: TRBD1; length: 16
CDR3: CASETGDGNEQFF; DNA: TGCGCCAGCGAAACAGGGGACGGCAATGAGCAGTTCTTC; size: many; V: TRBV5-1; J: TRBJ2-1; D: TRBD1; length: 13
CDR3: CSVALGGPNEKLFF; DNA: TGCAGCGTTGCGTTAGGCGGCCCTAATGAAAAACTGTTTTTT; size: .; V: TRBV29-1; J: TRBJ1-4; D: .; length: 14
CDR3: CASYNRGGSYNEQFF; DNA: TGTGCCAGCTACAACAGGGGGGGCTCCTACAATGAGCAGTTCTTC; size: .; V: TRBV28; J: TRBJ2-1; D: .; length: 15
CDR3: CATSDPDGNYGYTF; DNA: TGTGCCACCAGTGATCCTGACGGCAACTATGGCTACACCTTC; size: many; V: TRBV24-1; J: TRBJ1-2; D: .; length: 14
CDR3: CAWSRRQSGDPMETQYF; DNA: TGTGCCTGGAGTCGGAGGCAATCCGGGGATCCTATGGAGACCCAGTACTTC; size: .; V: TRBV30; J: TRBJ2-5; D: .; length: 17
CDR3: CSAPGLAGVADTQYF; DNA: TGCAGTGCGCCGGGACTAGCGGGAGTCGCCGATACGCAGTATTTT; size: many; V: TRBV20-1; J: TRBJ2-3; D: TRBD2; length: 15
CDR3: CAMSLGQLGRPQHF; DNA: TGTGCCATGAGCTTGGGGCAGCTAGGTCGGCCCCAGCATTTT; size: .; V: TRBV5-1; J: TRBJ1-5; D: .; length: 14
CDR3: CASRRQGARIGELFF; DNA: TGTGCCAGCAGACGACAGGGGGCGAGGATCGGGGAGCTGTTTTTT; size: few; V: TRBV12-3/TRBV12-4; J: TRBJ2-2; D: TRBD1; length: 15
CDR3: CSARREVTDTQYF; DNA: TGCAGTGCAAGACGGGAGGTAACAGATACGCAGTATTTT; size: many; V: TRBV20-1; J: TRBJ2-3; D: TRBD2; length: 13
CDR3: CATSDTYRTGGTDTQYF; DNA: TGTGCCACCAGTGATACTTACAGGACAGGTGGCACAGATACGCAGTATTTT; size: .; V: TRBV24-1; J: TRBJ2-3; D: TRBD1; length: 17
CDR3: CSSGVGLRSEQFF; DNA: TGCAGCTCCGGGGTCGGGCTTCGGAGTGAGCAGTTCTTC; size: .; V: TRBV29-1; J: TRBJ2-1; D: .; length: 13
CDR3: CASSFSTSGSDLYEQYF; DNA: TGCGCCAGCAGCTTCTCGACTAGCGGGAGCGACCTCTACGAGCAGTACTTC; size: few; V: TRBV5-1; J: TRBJ2-7; D: TRBD2; length: 17
CDR3: CASSLSGDQPQHF; DNA: TGTGCCAGCAGTTTATCTGGGGATCAGCCCCAGCATTTT; size: many; V: TRBV12-3/TRBV12-4; J: TRBJ1-5; D: .; length: 13
CDR3: CAISEGTEETQYF; DNA: TGTGCCATCAGTGAGGGGACAGAAGAGACCCAGTACTTC; size: many; V: TRBV10-3; J: TRBJ2-5; D: TRBD1; length: 13
CDR3: CASSTQGRGEQYF; DNA: TGCGCCAGCAGCACCCAGGGAAGGGGGGAGCAGTACTTC; size: few; V: TRBV5-1; J: TRBJ2-7; D: .; length: 13
CDR3: CASSLKGADTEAFF; DNA: TGCGCCAGCAGCTTGAAGGGGGCGGACACTGAAGCTTTCTTT; size: many; V: TRBV5-1; J: TRBJ1-1; D: TRBD1; length: 14
CDR3: CSARSRQAGELFF; DNA: TGCAGCGCCAGGAGCCGCCAGGCCGGGGAGCTGTTTTTT; size: .; V: TRBV29-1; J: TRBJ2-2; D: .; length: 13
CDR3: CASSPTILYGYTF; DNA: TGTGCCAGCAGCCCAACGATCCTATATGGCTACACCTTC; size: .; V: TRBV14; J: TRBJ1-2; D: .; length: 13
CDR3: CASSFLGGGTHNEQFF; DNA: TGTGCCAGCAGTTTCCTGGGGGGCGGGACTCACAATGAGCAGTTCTTC; size: .; V: TRBV7-3; J: TRBJ2-1; D: .; length: 16
CDR3: CASSQLDRDTGELFF; DNA: TGTGCCAGCAGCCAACTAGACAGGGACACCGGGGAGCTGTTTTTT; size: few; V: TRBV12-3/TRBV12-4; J: TRBJ2-2; D: TRBD1; length: 15
CDR3: CASKEGAIDTQYF; DNA: TGCGCCAGCAAGGAGGGCGCAATAGATACGCAGTATTTT; size: many; V: TRBV5-1; J: TRBJ2-3; D: .; length: 13
CDR3: CASSYSGLANTEAFF; DNA: TGTGCCAGCAGTTACTCGGGGTTGGCGAACACTGAAGCTTTCTTT; size: many; V: TRBV6-5; J: TRBJ1-1; D: .; length: 15
CDR3: CASSSTGGLRNYGYTF; DNA: TGTGCCAGCAGCTCGACAGGGGGCTTGCGAAACTATGGCTACACCTTC; size: .; V: TRBV5-5; J: TRBJ1-2; D: TRBD1; length: 16
CDR3: CASSFLAGEVLGEQFF; DNA: TGTGCCAGCAGTTTTTTGGCGGGCGAAGTCTTGGGAGAGCAGTTCTTC; size: .; V: TRBV12-3/TRBV12-4; J: TRBJ2-1; D: .; length: 16
CDR3: CASSFAGQGAGGSYNEQFF; DNA: TGTGCCAGCAGTTTTGCCGGACAGGGGGCAGGGGGCTCCTACAATGAGCAGTTCTTC; size: .; V: TRBV28; J: TRBJ2-1; D: TRBD1; length: 19
CDR3: CASSPPPGRTSTDTQYF; DNA: TGTGCCAGCAGCCCCCCCCCGGGGCGGACTAGCACAGATACGCAGTATTTT; size: many; V: TRBV12-3/TRBV12-4; J: TRBJ2-3; D: .; length: 17
CDR3: CSARVEGLNTGELFF; DNA: TGCAGTGCTAGAGTCGAGGGATTGAACACCGGGGAGCTGTTTTTT; size: few; V: TRBV20-1; J: TRBJ2-2; D: .; length: 15
CDR3: CASSYTVATNEKLFF; DNA: TGTGCCAGCAGTTATACGGTTGCAACTAATGAAAAACTGTTTTTT; size: .; V: TRBV27; J: TRBJ1-4; D: .; length: 15
CDR3: CSVDSRDGWNTEAFF; DNA: TGCAGCGTTGATAGTAGGGACGGTTGGAACACTGAAGCTTTCTTT; size: many; V: TRBV29-1; J: TRBJ1-1; D: .; length: 15
CDR3: CASSLAPGLDEQYF; DNA: TGCGCCAGCAGCTTGGCGCCCGGGCTGGACGAGCAGTACTTC; size: few; V: TRBV5-1; J: TRBJ2-7; D: .; length: 14
CDR3: CSASTSVTHEQFF; DNA: TGCAGTGCTAGCACCTCGGTAACGCATGAGCAGTTCTTC; size: many; V: TRBV20-1; J: TRBJ2-1; D: .; length: 13
CDR3: CASSLQRFGSDNEQFF; DNA: TGTGCCAGCAGCTTACAGCGCTTCGGGTCGGATAATGAGCAGTTCTTC; size: .; V: TRBV7-6; J: TRBJ2-1; D: .; length: 16
CDR3: CSAINRGREPQWSYGYTF; DNA: TGCAGTGCTATCAACAGGGGGCGCGAGCCCCAGTGGAGCTATGGCTACACCTTC; size: many; V: TRBV20-1; J: TRBJ1-2; D: TRBD1; length: 18
CDR3: CASSRDGAVNYGYTF; DNA: TGTGCCAGCAGCCGTGACGGGGCTGTGAACTATGGCTACACCTTC; size: many; V: TRBV11-2; J: TRBJ1-2; D: .; length: 15
CDR3: CSAEHRDRDYEQYF; DNA: TGCAGTGCTGAACACCGGGACAGGGACTACGAGCAGTACTTC; size: .; V: TRBV20-1; J: TRBJ2-7; D: TRBD1; length: 14
CDR3: CASSYLGAGTDTQYF; DNA: TGTGCCAGCAGCTACCTCGGGGCCGGGACAGATACGCAGTATTTT; size: few; V: TRBV7-2; J: TRBJ2-3; D: .; length: 15
CDR3: CSANPGLAVNEQYF; DNA: TGCAGTGCCAACCCGGGACTAGCTGTCAACGAGCAGTACTTC; size: .; V: TRBV20-1; J: TRBJ2-7; D: TRBD2; length: 14
CDR3: CASSQGFGQGASFF; DNA: .; size: many; V: TRBV4-2; J: TRBJ1-1; D: .; length: 14